A single sample is the source of the 5 T cell receptor beta chains below, sequenced in a study of PD-1 blockade in classical Hodgkin lymphoma. Time point defined: newly diagnosed, previously untreated cHL patient sample. Researchers used magnetic negative selection to pull out pure CD4+ T cells from thawed PBMCs. The method was immunoSEQ multiplex PCR; TCRdb's version includes in-frame clones alone and lacks a portion of them. Among some 35,000 clones listed, around 88% were seen once. The specimen was CD4+ T cells from blood. Source of these receptors: a human donor with classical Hodgkin lymphoma.

V is TRBV28 and J is TRBJ1-2, with 7 nucleotides matching TRBD1. Germline-derived CDR1 and CDR2 are MDHEN and SYDVKM. This CDR3 has 13 residues. Losses at the gene ends were 6 bases for V and 3 bases for J; bases not matched to a gene: 4. The DNA for the CDR3 is TGTGCCAGCAGCAAACAGGGGTACTATGGCTACACCTTC. Its protein product is CASSKQGYYGYTF.

This clone was detected only once. The chain links TRBV2 to TRBJ2-7, with 8 bases identical to TRBD1. The junction had 7 bases not matched to a gene; V was cut back by 6 bases and J by 6 bases. The germline V gene has CDR1 SNHLY and CDR2 FYNNEI. This CDR3 spans 13 amino acids. The CDR3 protein is CASRLGTGGEQYF. The CDR3 DNA follows: TGTGCCAGCAGGTTGGGGACAGGAGGCGAGCAGTACTTC.

V and J are TRBV5-1 and TRBJ2-5, with TRBD1 matching 10 bases. The CDR3 runs 14 residues. The V gene's germline CDR1 is SGHRS and CDR2 YFSETQ. Trimming removed 4 bases from V and 3 bases from J; junction bases left unmatched: 3. DNA of the CDR3: TGCGCCAGCAGCCAGGGACAGGGGAAAGAGACCCAGTACTTC. Amino acid sequence: CASSQGQGKETQYF.

CDR3 region: CAWRSTMNTEAFF. In nucleotides, the CDR3 is TGTGCCTGGAGGTCGACGATGAACACTGAAGCTTTCTTT. The rearrangement links TRBV30 to TRBJ1-1; D unresolved. CDR1 is GTSNPN and CDR2 is SVGIG in the germline V gene (reference sequence). The CDR3 is made up of 13 amino acids. V lost 3 bases to trimming and J lost 0 bases, with 8 bases between them.

This chain connects TRBV5-4 to TRBJ1-1; D is possibly TRBD1 (6 bases). V lost 5 bases to trimming and J lost 4 bases, with 18 bases between them. CDR1 and CDR2 (germline): SGHNT, YYREEE (reference sequence). There are 15 residues in the CDR3. Here the CDR3 DNA reads TGTGCCAGCAGTTCGTCGGGGGGCAGGGCCACTGAAGCTTTCTTT. Translating gives CASSSSGGRATEAFF.